Sequencing of this TCR beta chain was carried out in a study of cytomegalovirus exposure and HLA in healthy donors. Study observations and caveats: Cytomegalovirus association was listed for about 170 TCR beta chains. V- and J-gene trimming of TCR beta was linked (in a later analysis) to a missense DCLRE1C variant.

13 Jbeta primers and 60 Vbeta primers were used for the PCR. Measured with immunoSEQ multiplex PCR; TCRdb has only the in-frame clones, and not every one. Here the sample spans fewer than 95,000 clones, around three quarters being singletons. Points on this clone: Its antigen is still unknown.

The receptor was isolated from a man aged 25-40 years in good health and CMV-seronegative. Sequencing was carried out using PBMCs.

CDR3 sequence (DNA): TGTGCCAGCAGCCCGGCTAACAGGGGGCTGGGTGGCTACACCTTC. This translates into CASSPANRGLGGYTF. The J gene is TRBJ1-2, the V gene TRBV5-8, with TRBD1 matching 9 bases. Trimming cost V 4 bases and J 7 bases; bases outside gene matches: 11. CDR3 length equals 15 residues. Germline V gene lookup returns CDR1 SGHTS and CDR2 YDEGEE.